This T cell receptor beta chain was sequenced in a study of CD8+CD57+ T cells in acquired aplastic anemia. Study-level information: Quantities of DNA derived from sorted CD4+ and CD8+ cells averaged around 3.2 ug. Healthy-donor CD4+ cells averaged about 9.9 million reads.

Overall study findings and caveats: With respect to CD8+ Simpson's diversity, patients and controls did not differ significantly. Common to patients and controls were 25 to 30 CD8+ CDR3 sequences.

The CDR3 length is 14 residues. Trimming stripped 4 bases from V and 5 bases from J, with 14 bases between. Germline V gene data show CDR1 as SGHAT and CDR2 as FQDESV (reference sequence). TCR beta VDJ and CDR3 profiles were obtained from a genomic DNA template. In TCRdb, the reads were re-called with MiXCR into one record per CDR3 protein. Seen here are about 400,000 distinct CDR3 sequences, 65% to 80% observed once, and the top ten hold under 4.5%. Regarding this clonotype: The antigen remains unidentified.

This clonotype was sampled from a human donor in good health, serving as a control. Sample: sorted CD4+, CD8+, or CD8+CD57+ T cells (not recorded which) from PBMCs. The V call is TRBV11-1, the J call TRBJ1-2; weak D call: TRBD1 (5 bases). The CDR3 DNA follows: TGTGCCAGCAGCTCGGGGCTAGGACGGTATGGCTACACCTTC. Translated: CASSSGLGRYGYTF.